This TCR delta chain was found in a study of delta chain sequences of gamma delta T cells (TCRdb year 2017). As for this clone: The antigen this receptor binds is unknown. No per-base quality is available; no much larger clone lies one base away. The sample has other DNA sequences that encode this CDR3 too.

The CDR3 numbers 34 residues from cysteine through phenylalanine. CDR3 DNA only is kept here, 102 bases in frame from base 1. Receptor amplification or capture employed 5' RACE. Sequencing was carried out with an Illumina MiSeq. Clones were re-identified by TCRdb from the public reads with CATT, and rows with the same DNA were merged. The sample profile shows 2,700 or so delta-chain clones; approximately 6% of them were found once. The ten top clones hold roughly 50% of the sample. The sequenced sample was either unsorted cells or a sorted T cell fraction (not recorded which). The clonotype originates from a human donor in good health. The V gene lacks a call, and TRDJ2 is the J gene; TRDD3, as called in the table, went unchecked against the DNA. The DNA reads TGCTCGGGTGCTTTCTTGGGGGAGACTGACAGGGAGCAAATAGGTAGCAAGGTTTTTCGTAATGATGCCTGTGGTAGTGCTTTGACAGCACAACTCTTCTTT. This yields the protein CSGAFLGETDREQIGSKVFRNDACGSALTAQLFF.